Reported below is one T cell receptor (beta chain). In terms of age and location, participants ranged from roughly 18 to 89 years and lived in roughly 22 US areas. In assigning cohorts, the study relied on participant-reported clinical history. Germline CDR1 reads SGDLS; CDR2 reads YYNGEE. The ends were cut back, 2 bases at V and 3 bases at J, with 15 bases in the middle. This CDR3 is built from 16 residues. In the original workflow: Amplification of reference gene primers was used by the study to estimate nucleated cell counts. The data were produced by immunoSEQ multiplex PCR, yet TCRdb's version contains in-frame clones alone and is incomplete. V and J calls and clone size are those listed in that table; D and trimming were worked out from the DNA. The table lists fewer than 500,000 clones, roughly nine tenths of them singletons. This record comes from a study of blood T cell repertoires in COVID-19. Study in general: Material from acute and convalescent COVID-19 was sourced from the United States, Italy and Spain.

Sequenced: PBMCs or T cells enriched from blood (not recorded which). The receptor's source is a woman aged 18 to 35 with acute COVID-19. The chain links TRBV9 to TRBJ1-3; the D gene is possibly TRBD1 (5 bases). Here the CDR3 DNA reads TGTGCCAGCAGCGTCCTTGAAGGGGTCAGTGGAAACACCATATATTTT. Its protein is CASSVLEGVSGNTIYF.